The clone carrying this T cell receptor (beta chain) was observed a handful of times. The length of the CDR3 is 16 residues. From germline, CDR1 is WNHNN and CDR2 SYGVQD (reference sequence). The J segment lost 7 bases and the V segment lost 0 bases, leaving 6 bases of the junction unmatched. The sample originates from a study of blood T cell repertoires in COVID-19. Study background: COVID-19 samples from acute and convalescent phases originated in the United States, Italy and Spain.

Original methodology: The assay estimated nucleated cells by amplifying reference gene primers. Some clones are missing from TCRdb's copy, which holds only in-frame ones; the method was immunoSEQ multiplex PCR. V and J calls and clone size are copied from that table; D and trimming were computed from the DNA. The sample contains tens of thousands of clones, over 65% of which appear only once. The sequenced sample consisted of peripheral blood. The V call is TRBV10-1, the J call TRBJ2-1, with 10 bases fitting TRBD2. The receptor comes from a human donor in a cohort sampled during active or convalescent COVID-19. CDR3 coding DNA: TGCGCCAGCAGTGAGTCGGGACTAGCGAGTATTAATGAGCAGTTCTTC. Its translation is CASSESGLASINEQFF.